The 15 T cell receptor beta chains given below trace back to one sample, sequenced in a study of CD8 T cells in ankylosing spondylitis (dated 2017 in TCRdb). Receptors were amplified or captured by 5' RACE. This sample was sequenced with an Illumina MiSeq. TCRdb reprocessing: public reads trimmed at Q25 with fastp, clones called with MiXCR, in-frame beta chains kept. A single entry per CDR3 protein holds the most common genes and DNA from its merged rows. A total of 35,000 or so distinct CDR3 sequences appear in this sample, about 17% of them only once. The ten largest clones capture 45% of the sample. The sequencing sample was made of blood. The receptors come from a male donor with ankylosing spondylitis or in good health (not recorded which).

The CDR3 bases are TGTGCCAGCAGTTTAGGCAGGGGCGAAAAACTGTTTTTT. Encoded protein: CASSLGRGEKLFF. The chain couples TRBV27 to TRBJ1-4; tentative D call: TRBD1 (6 bases). V lost 2 bases and J 8 bases, leaving 9 bases between the germline ends. Germline CDR1 is MNHEY and CDR2 is SMNVEV (reference sequence). The CDR3 sequence is 13 residues long.

This rearrangement joins TRBV4-2 to TRBJ1-1; no definite D call. Germline V gives CDR1 LGHNA, CDR2 YNFKEQ. V was clipped by 2 bases and J by 8 bases, with 12 bases between them. This CDR3 comprises 13 residues. CDR3 in amino acids: CASSQSEPEEAFF. CDR3 DNA: TGTGCCAGCAGCCAATCGGAGCCTGAGGAAGCTTTCTTT.

The chain recombines TRBV12-3 or TRBV12-4 with TRBJ2-6; TRBD1 aligns across 8 bases. The CDR3 has 16 amino acids. V was clipped by 6 bases and J by 3 bases; unmatched bases: 7. Written as DNA, the CDR3 is TGTGCCAGCAGGATGACAGGGGTGTTTGGGGCCAACGTCCTGACTTTC. This sequence encodes CASRMTGVFGANVLTF.

V usage is TRBV24-1 and J usage is TRBJ2-5; 10 bases line up with TRBD2. CDR3 length: 15 residues. CDR1 and CDR2 from the germline V gene are KGHDR and SFDVKD. The ends lost 7 bases at V and 4 bases at J; junction bases unmatched: 8. CDR3 amino acids: CATSGKREGIETQYF. The CDR3 nucleotides are TGTGCCACCAGCGGAAAGCGGGAGGGAATAGAGACCCAGTACTTC.

V is TRBV5-1 and J is TRBJ2-2, with D possibly TRBD1 on 5 matching bases. The CDR3 has 16 residues. Trimming cost V 4 bases and J 0 bases, with 13 bases left between them. From germline, CDR1 is SGHRS and CDR2 YFSETQ. The CDR3 DNA follows: TGCGCCAGCAGCGACTCAGGGTTTACGAACACCGGGGAGCTGTTTTTT. This encodes CASSDSGFTNTGELFF.

In DNA, the CDR3 is TGCGCCAGCAGCCATCTACTAGCGGGAAATACCGGGGAGCTGTTTTTT. This translates into CASSHLLAGNTGELFF. This chain connects TRBV4-1 to TRBJ2-2; TRBD2 matches 10 bases. Germline CDR1 reads MGHRA; CDR2 reads YSYEKL. V was pared by 3 bases and J by 5 bases, with 6 bases of the junction left unmatched. This CDR3 has 16 residues.

The V and J genes are TRBV11-2 and TRBJ1-1, with TRBD1 matching over 7 bases. CDR1 is SGHAT and CDR2 is FQNNGV in the germline V gene. V gave up 3 bases and J gave up 1 base; unmatched junction bases: 5. The CDR3 is 15 amino acids. The CDR3 DNA sequence: TGTGCCAGCAGCTTCATACAGGGGAGGAACACTGAAGCTTTCTTT. Translation gives CASSFIQGRNTEAFF.

V usage is TRBV27 and J usage is TRBJ1-5; D not resolved. Germline lookup yields CDR1 MNHEY and CDR2 SMNVEV (reference sequence). V dropped 5 bases and J dropped 0 bases, with 8 bases sitting between them. The CDR3 covers 14 residues. The CDR3 DNA is TGTGCCAGCAGTCTCGGATATAGCAATCAGCCCCAGCATTTT. This gives the protein CASSLGYSNQPQHF.

This clonotype was detected only a few times. The chain recombines TRBV7-2 with TRBJ1-4; D unclear. Between the trimmed V and J ends, which lost 4 bases and 5 bases, there was a span of 8 bases. Germline assignment: CDR1 SGHTA and CDR2 FQGNSA. CDR3 length: 13 amino acids. This CDR3 reads CASSSGPNEKLFF. CDR3 DNA: TGTGCCAGCAGCTCGGGTCCAAATGAAAAACTGTTTTTT.

There are a few counts of this clonotype. The V call is TRBV18, the J call TRBJ2-1; D gene uncertain. The CDR3 length is 16 residues. Between the trimmed V and J ends, which lost 2 bases and 0 bases, there was a span of 11 bases. CDR1 and CDR2 from the germline V gene are KGHSH and LQKENI. The CDR3 spells CASSPRVVSSYNEQFF. The CDR3 coding sequence is TGTGCCAGCTCACCAAGGGTGGTTAGCTCCTACAATGAGCAGTTCTTC.

The chain recombines TRBV12-3 or TRBV12-4 with TRBJ2-5; D perhaps matches TRBD1 (6 bases). Trimming took 1 base from V and 2 from J, leaving 8 bases between them. The CDR3 has 14 residues. As DNA, the CDR3 is TGTGCCAGCAGTTTAGGACAGGTACAAGAGACCCAGTACTTC. Protein product: CASSLGQVQETQYF.

This clonotype was observed a few times. The chain uses TRBV20-1 and TRBJ2-5; no reliable D call. The germline CDR1 and CDR2 sequences are DFQATT and SNEGSKA (reference sequence). The CDR3 has 13 residues. Between the trimmed V and J ends, which lost 5 bases and 2 bases, there was a span of 12 bases. The CDR3 nucleotides read TGCAGTGCTCTAGGACGTACGCAAGAGACCCAGTACTTC. Its protein is CSALGRTQETQYF.

This clonotype was seen only a few times. V usage is TRBV28 and J usage is TRBJ1-5; D uncertain. This CDR3 is 15 amino acids long. Germline V lookup: CDR1 MDHEN, CDR2 SYDVKM. V lost 2 bases, J lost 6 bases, and 14 bases lay in between. CDR3: CASSLNGEGSQPQHF. CDR3 DNA: TGTGCCAGCAGTTTAAATGGAGAGGGAAGTCAGCCCCAGCATTTT.

This CDR3 reads CASSQVGSGTYNEQFF. Here the CDR3 DNA reads TGTGCCAGCAGCCAAGTGGGTAGCGGGACCTACAATGAGCAGTTCTTC. V usage is TRBV4-2 and J usage is TRBJ2-1; 8 nucleotides align to TRBD2. V dropped 1 base and J dropped 2; count of bases not matched to a gene: 4. The CDR3 totals 16 residues. CDR1 and CDR2 from the germline V gene are LGHNA and YNFKEQ.

This clonotype was observed a few times. V gene TRBV12-3 or TRBV12-4 combines with J gene TRBJ2-7, with TRBD1 matching 7 bases. The trim removed 5 bases at V and 2 bases at J, leaving 3 bases unmatched. This CDR3 region has 13 residues. CDR3 in DNA: TGTGCCAGCAGTAGGGACAGTACCTACGAGCAGTACTTC. Its protein product is CASSRDSTYEQYF.